The 27 T cell receptor beta chains listed next were all sequenced from one sample in a study of blood T cell repertoires in COVID-19 (dated by TCRdb to 2018 to 2021). Library preparation was by the immunoSEQ multiplex PCR assay. TCRdb holds this immuneACCESS table with in-frame rearrangements only. Some clones are missing; in checked studies, unresolved V genes explain under half, and the rest has no known cause. The sample contains under 200,000 clones, 65% to 90% of them found a single time. The top ten constitute 1.5% to 1.7% of the sample. Sequenced material: peripheral blood. The receptor source for this set is a human donor in a cohort sampled during active COVID-19.

This clone turned up a few times. The J gene is TRBJ2-6, the V gene TRBV28; perhaps TRBD1 as D (6 bases). The V gene lost 10 bases and the J gene lost 0 bases, with 16 bases spanning the gap. This CDR3 has 16 residues. Per germline, CDR1 MDHEN and CDR2 SYDVKM. In DNA form, the CDR3 reads TGTGCCACAACGACGGGACACTTCTCTGGGGCCAACGTCCTGACTTTC. This encodes CATTTGHFSGANVLTF.

The chain is built from TRBV7-6 and TRBJ2-1, with D maybe TRBD2 (5 bases). This CDR3 is 16 amino acids long. Trimming pared 4 bases from V and 3 bases from J, leaving 16 bases between. CDR1 and CDR2 from the germline V gene are SGHVS and FNYEAQ. CDR3 amino acids: CASSSGDDEFYNEQFF. The CDR3 DNA reads TGTGCCAGCAGCTCCGGGGATGACGAGTTCTACAATGAGCAGTTCTTC.

The chain combines TRBV6-2 or TRBV6-3 with TRBJ2-7; D may be TRBD1 (5 bases). Germline CDR1 reads MNHEY; CDR2 reads SVGEGT. The CDR3 length is 12 residues. V lost 2 bases and J lost 6, with 8 bases in between. CDR3 residues: CASSYVGVEQYF. The CDR3 DNA follows: TGTGCCAGCAGTTACGTAGGGGTCGAGCAGTACTTC.

V is TRBV19 and J is TRBJ2-7; 7 bases line up with TRBD2. The CDR3 length is 12 residues. Germline V lookup: CDR1 LNHDA, CDR2 SQIVND (reference sequence). V shed 10 bases, J shed 2 bases, and the junction held 5 bases outside the gene matches. This CDR3 is CATRDYPYEQYF. CDR3 sequence (DNA): TGTGCCACTCGGGACTACCCCTACGAGCAGTACTTC. The full variable domain, its missing parts supplied by reference TRBV19 and TRBJ2-7, is DGGITQSPKYLFRKEGQNVTLSCEQNLNHDAMYWYRQDPGQGLRLIYYSQIVNDFQKGDIAEGYSVSREKKESFPLTVTSAQKNPTAFYLCATRDYPYEQYFGPGTRLTVT.

V and J are TRBV6-6 and TRBJ2-5; tentatively, D is TRBD1 (6 bases). The J call may not be correct, given that the DNA end is closer to TRBJ2-7. CDR3 size: 14 residues. Germline loops: CDR1 MNHNY, CDR2 SVGAGI (reference sequence). CDR3 coding DNA: TGTGCCAGCAGTACTCTAACAGGGATCTACGAGCAGTACTTC. Residues: CASSTLTGIYEQYF.

The CDR3 DNA reads as TGTGCCAGCAGTGCAGGGGAGCAGACTGAAGCTTTCTTT. This translates into CASSAGEQTEAFF. The chain couples TRBV12-3 or TRBV12-4 to TRBJ1-1, with a weak D call TRBD1 (6 bases). This CDR3 region has 13 residues. V lost 5 bases, J lost 5 bases, and 12 bases lay in between.

This clone was seen a handful of times. CDR3 sequence (DNA): TGTGCCAGCTCACAGGGGGCGGGCACTGAAGCTTTCTTT. The encoded protein is CASSQGAGTEAFF. This chain joins TRBV18 and TRBJ1-1; 7 nucleotides agree with TRBD1. V was pared by 4 bases and J by 4 bases, with 3 bases of the junction left unmatched. Germline lookup yields CDR1 KGHSH and CDR2 LQKENI. The CDR3 contains 13 residues.

The V gene is TRBV6-2 or TRBV6-3, the J gene TRBJ2-7; 8 bases fit TRBD2. Germline lookup yields CDR1 MNHEY and CDR2 SVGEGT. The junction had 13 bases not matched to a gene; V was cut back by 6 bases and J by 6 bases. The CDR3 covers 15 residues. CDR3 in amino acids: CASSLGLAAVLEQYF. In DNA form, the CDR3 reads TGTGCCAGCAGCCTCGGACTAGCTGCGGTGCTCGAGCAGTACTTC.

The chain links TRBV25-1 to TRBJ1-4; 7 nucleotides match TRBD1. There are 16 residues in the CDR3. After removal of 5 bases from V and 8 bases from J, the junction contained 14 bases not matched to a gene. The germline CDR1 and CDR2 sequences are MGHDK and SYGVNS. This CDR3 reads CASSKDRASFEEKLFF. The CDR3 bases are TGTGCCAGCAGTAAAGACAGGGCATCCTTTGAGGAAAAACTGTTTTTT.

The chain employs TRBV5-4 and TRBJ1-2; TRBD1 aligns across 10 bases. The CDR3 runs 14 residues. Germline V gene lookup returns CDR1 SGHNT and CDR2 YYREEE (reference sequence). Trimming at V came to 3 bases and at J to 5 bases, leaving 4 bases not matched to a gene. This CDR3 reads CASSSRTGGYGYTF. Here the CDR3 DNA reads TGTGCCAGCAGCTCGCGGACAGGGGGTTATGGCTACACCTTC.

The J gene is TRBJ2-7, the V gene TRBV9; the D gene is possibly TRBD1 (5 bases). This CDR3 region has 13 residues. Trimming removed 4 bases at V and 3 bases at J, with 11 bases between. Germline loops: CDR1 SGDLS, CDR2 YYNGEE. CDR3 coding DNA: TGTGCCAGCAGCTTGACTCAGGGCTACGAGCAGTACTTC. Residues: CASSLTQGYEQYF.

This chain connects TRBV7-6 to TRBJ1-1, with 7 bases matching TRBD1. The germline CDR1 and CDR2 sequences are SGHVS and FNYEAQ. V dropped 2 bases and J dropped 2; count of bases not matched to a gene: 14. The CDR3 has 18 residues. The CDR3 region has the DNA TGTGCCAGCAGCTTAAGAGGATCCGTGACAGGGCATAACACTGAAGCTTTCTTT. Translating gives CASSLRGSVTGHNTEAFF.

The chain couples TRBV7-2 to TRBJ2-1, with 9 nucleotides matching TRBD2. The CDR3 is 15 amino acids. Germline assignment: CDR1 SGHTA and CDR2 FQGNSA. The junction had 8 bases not matched to a gene; V was cut back by 4 bases and J by 7 bases. For the CDR3, the DNA is TGTGCCAGCAGCTCGGGACTAGCAGGAGGGAATGAGCAGTTCTTC. Protein product: CASSSGLAGGNEQFF.

V is TRBV10-1 and J is TRBJ2-7, with D hard to call. Trimming took off 8 bases at V and 6 bases at J, with 8 bases between the two ends. Germline values: CDR1 WNHNN, CDR2 SYGVQD (reference sequence). This CDR3 has 10 residues. CDR3 DNA sequence: TGCGCCAGCGACTCCCTCGAGCAGTACTTC. Protein product: CASDSLEQYF.

This chain joins TRBV6-6 and TRBJ2-7, with a tentative D call TRBD1 (7 bases). CDR3 size: 11 residues. Looked up from germline, CDR1 is MNHNY and CDR2 is SVGAGI (reference sequence). Trimming left V 7 bases short and J 6 bases short, with 10 bases between. In DNA form, the CDR3 reads TGTGCCAGCACAGGGGGGCTCGAGCAGTACTTC. Encoded protein: CASTGGLEQYF.

The rearrangement links TRBV20-1 to TRBJ1-1; D might be TRBD1 (6 bases). Germline V gene sequence: CDR1 DFQATT, CDR2 SNEGSKA (reference sequence). The CDR3 is made up of 11 amino acids. V lost 6 bases and J 4 bases, leaving 9 bases between the germline ends. This CDR3 is CSATGTTEAFF. The CDR3 DNA follows: TGCAGTGCCACAGGGACCACTGAAGCTTTCTTT.

The V call is TRBV7-9, the J call TRBJ2-2; 10 bases fit TRBD2. Germline CDR1 SEHNR, CDR2 FQNEAQ (reference sequence). The ends lost 4 bases at V and 4 bases at J; junction bases unmatched: 6. This CDR3 has 16 residues. CDR3 loop: CASSSLAGERTGELFF. The CDR3 nucleotides read TGTGCCAGCAGCTCTCTAGCGGGAGAGCGCACCGGGGAGCTGTTTTTT. Complete variable domain (other parts from reference TRBV7-9 and TRBJ2-2): DTGVSQNPRHKITKRGQNVTFRCDPISEHNRLYWYRQTLGQGPEFLTYFQNEAQLEKSRLLSDRFSAERPKGSFSTLEIQRTEQGDSAMYLCASSSLAGERTGELFFGEGSRLTVL.

This clone is a singleton in its sample. The chain joins TRBV14 to TRBJ1-1; D is perhaps TRBD1 (6 bases). This CDR3 is 16 amino acids long. Looked up from germline, CDR1 is SGHDN and CDR2 is FVKESK. V lost 3 bases and J lost 0, with 14 bases in between. The CDR3 nucleotides read TGTGCCAGCAGCCAGGTGGCCAGGGGTTTGAACACTGAAGCTTTCTTT. Its translation is CASSQVARGLNTEAFF. The full variable domain, completed using reference TRBV14 and TRBJ1-1, is EAGVTQFPSHSVIEKGQTVTLRCDPISGHDNLYWYRRVMGKEIKFLLHFVKESKQDESGMPNNRFLAERTGGTYSTLKVQPAELEDSGVYFCASSQVARGLNTEAFFGQGTRLTVV.

The chain has TRBV11-3 and TRBJ2-1; 10 positions match TRBD1. The CDR3 sequence is 16 residues long. Germline V gene sequence: CDR1 SGHNT, CDR2 YENEEA. The trim removed 5 bases at V and 6 bases at J, leaving 10 bases unmatched. The CDR3 nucleotides are TGTGCCAGCAGCCAACCCGGGACAGGGGATTTCAATGAGCAGTTCTTC. Its translation is CASSQPGTGDFNEQFF.

This chain connects TRBV23-1 to TRBJ2-6, with 9 bases matching TRBD1. TRBV23-1 is classed as an ORF, of uncertain function. The CDR3 extends over 18 amino acids. V shed 0 bases and J 3 bases; nucleotides not matched to a gene: 6. The CDR3 region has the DNA TGCGCCAGCAGTCAATCGGGTACAGGGGGCTGTGGGGCCAACGTCCTGACTTTC. This translates into CASSQSGTGGCGANVLTF.

The CDR3, as DNA: TGTGCCAGCAGTGATGGGACAGGGGGTTCTGGAAACACCATATATTTT. The encoded protein is CASSDGTGGSGNTIYF. The chain links TRBV6-1 to TRBJ1-3, with 11 bases aligning to TRBD1. Per the germline V gene, CDR1 is MNHNS and CDR2 is SASEGT. J gave up 1 base and V 3 bases, and 2 bases lay outside the gene matches. This CDR3 comprises 16 residues.

The chain carries TRBV10-2 and TRBJ2-7; 7 bases fit TRBD2. Germline values: CDR1 WSHSY, CDR2 SAAADI. This CDR3 has 14 residues. The V segment lost 3 bases and the J segment 2 bases; nucleotides outside the gene matches: 4. CDR3 bases: TGCGCCAGCAGTGACCCGCGGGGGACCTACGAGCAGTACTTC. Its protein product is CASSDPRGTYEQYF.

V usage is TRBV27 and J usage is TRBJ1-2; 10 nucleotides line up with TRBD1. The CDR3 loop spans 14 amino acids. Germline loops: CDR1 MNHEY, CDR2 SMNVEV (reference sequence). After removal of 5 bases from V and 8 bases from J, the junction contained 8 bases not matched to a gene. In nucleotides, the CDR3 is TGTGCCAGCAGTCAACGACAGGGGGCGGGGGGCTACACCTTC. It translates to CASSQRQGAGGYTF.

This chain joins TRBV7-9 and TRBJ2-7; 10 bases agree with TRBD1. J was trimmed by 5 bases and V by 3 bases; bases with no gene match: 7. CDR1 is SEHNR, CDR2 FQNEAQ, per germline (reference sequence). This CDR3 region has 15 residues. The CDR3 DNA sequence: TGTGCCAGCAGCTTTCAGGGACAGGGGAACCACGAGCAGTACTTC. It codes for CASSFQGQGNHEQYF.

CDR3: CASTPGAQGSYEQYF. The CDR3 DNA follows: TGTGCCAGTACCCCAGGAGCCCAGGGATCCTACGAGCAGTACTTC. The V call is TRBV19, the J call TRBJ2-7; TRBD1 is a possible D gene (5 bases). The CDR3 is made up of 15 amino acids. Germline lookup yields CDR1 LNHDA and CDR2 SQIVND (reference sequence). Trimming took off 7 bases at V and 1 base at J, with 17 bases between the two ends.

The V call is TRBV4-1, the J call TRBJ2-1, with TRBD1 matching over 8 bases. V lost 0 bases, J lost 7 bases, and 8 bases stayed unmatched. The CDR3 is made up of 16 amino acids. CDR1 is MGHRA, CDR2 YSYEKL, per germline. This CDR3 is CASSQDRAGGGNEQFF. The DNA for the CDR3 is TGCGCCAGCAGCCAAGATCGGGCAGGGGGCGGGAATGAGCAGTTCTTC.

The genes are TRBV6-5 and TRBJ2-3, with 9 bases lining up with TRBD1. CDR3 length equals 16 residues. The V segment lost 3 bases and the J segment 2 bases; nucleotides outside the gene matches: 6. Looked up from germline, CDR1 is MNHEY and CDR2 is SVGAGI. Written as DNA, the CDR3 is TGTGCCAGCAGTTATTCCGGGACAGGGTACACAGATACGCAGTATTTT. It encodes CASSYSGTGYTDTQYF.